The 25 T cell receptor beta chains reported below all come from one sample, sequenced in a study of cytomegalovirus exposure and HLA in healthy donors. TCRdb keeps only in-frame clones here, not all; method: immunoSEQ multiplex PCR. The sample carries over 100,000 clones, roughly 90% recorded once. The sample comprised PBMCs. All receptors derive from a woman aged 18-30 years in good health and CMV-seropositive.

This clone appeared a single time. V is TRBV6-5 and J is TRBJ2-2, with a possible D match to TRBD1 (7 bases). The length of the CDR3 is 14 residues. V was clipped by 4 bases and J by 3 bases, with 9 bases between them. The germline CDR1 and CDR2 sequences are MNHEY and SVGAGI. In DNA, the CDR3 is TGTGCCAGCAGTTCCAGGGGGGACACCGGGGAGCTGTTTTTT. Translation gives CASSSRGDTGELFF.

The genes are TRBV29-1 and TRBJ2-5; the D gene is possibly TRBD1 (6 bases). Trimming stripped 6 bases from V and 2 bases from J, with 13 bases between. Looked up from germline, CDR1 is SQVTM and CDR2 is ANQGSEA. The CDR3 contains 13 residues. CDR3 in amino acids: CSVAGTLQETQYF. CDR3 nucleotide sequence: TGCAGCGTCGCCGGGACACTACAAGAGACCCAGTACTTC.

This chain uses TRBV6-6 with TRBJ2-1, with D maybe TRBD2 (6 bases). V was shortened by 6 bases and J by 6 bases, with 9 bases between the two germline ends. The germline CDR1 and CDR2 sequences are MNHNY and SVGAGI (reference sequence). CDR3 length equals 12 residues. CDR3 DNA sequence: TGTGCCAGCAGCCAGGGAGGCAATGAGCAGTTCTTC. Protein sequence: CASSQGGNEQFF.

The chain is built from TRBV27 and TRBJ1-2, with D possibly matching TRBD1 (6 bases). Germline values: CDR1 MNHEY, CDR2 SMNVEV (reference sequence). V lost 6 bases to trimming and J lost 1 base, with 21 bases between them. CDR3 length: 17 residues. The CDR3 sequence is CASRLTGGVGVNYGYTF. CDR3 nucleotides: TGTGCCAGCAGACTAACGGGGGGCGTAGGGGTTAACTATGGCTACACCTTC.

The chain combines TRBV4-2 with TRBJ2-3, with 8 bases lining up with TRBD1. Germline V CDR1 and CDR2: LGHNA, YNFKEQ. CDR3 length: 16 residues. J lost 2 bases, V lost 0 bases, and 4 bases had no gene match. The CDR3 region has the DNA TGTGCCAGCAGCCAAGAGGCCAGGGGGCCCACAGATACGCAGTATTTT. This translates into CASSQEARGPTDTQYF.

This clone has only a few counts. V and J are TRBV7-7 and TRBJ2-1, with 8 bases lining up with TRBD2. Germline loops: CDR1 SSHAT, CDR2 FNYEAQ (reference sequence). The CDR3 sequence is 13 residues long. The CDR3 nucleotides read TGTGCTAGTGCGGGGGGCCCCCTAAGTGAGCAGTTCTTC. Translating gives CASAGGPLSEQFF.

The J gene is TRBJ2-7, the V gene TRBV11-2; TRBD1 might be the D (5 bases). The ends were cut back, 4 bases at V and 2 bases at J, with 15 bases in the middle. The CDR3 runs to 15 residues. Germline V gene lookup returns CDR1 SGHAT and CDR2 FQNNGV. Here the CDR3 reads CASSSQTALPYEQYF. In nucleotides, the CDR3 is TGTGCCAGCAGCTCTCAGACAGCTCTACCCTACGAGCAGTACTTC.

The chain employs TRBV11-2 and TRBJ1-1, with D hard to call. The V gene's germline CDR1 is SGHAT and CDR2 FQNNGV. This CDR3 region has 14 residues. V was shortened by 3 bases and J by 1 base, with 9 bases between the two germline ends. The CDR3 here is CASSFQEGNTEAFF. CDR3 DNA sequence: TGTGCCAGCAGCTTCCAGGAGGGGAACACTGAAGCTTTCTTT.

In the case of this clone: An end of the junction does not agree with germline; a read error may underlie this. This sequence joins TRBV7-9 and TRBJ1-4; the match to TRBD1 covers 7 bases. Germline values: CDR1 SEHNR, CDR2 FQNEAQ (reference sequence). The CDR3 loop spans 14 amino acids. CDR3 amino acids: CASRLGTADEKLFF. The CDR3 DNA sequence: TGTGCCAGCAGATTAGGGACAGCAGATGAAAAACTGTTTTTT. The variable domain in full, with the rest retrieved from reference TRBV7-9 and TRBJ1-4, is DTGVSQNPRHKITKRGQNVTFRCDPISEHNRLYWYRQTLGQGPEFLTYFQNEAQLEKSRLLSDRFSAERPKGSFSTLEIQRTEQGDSAMYLCASRLGTADEKLFFGSGTQLSVL.

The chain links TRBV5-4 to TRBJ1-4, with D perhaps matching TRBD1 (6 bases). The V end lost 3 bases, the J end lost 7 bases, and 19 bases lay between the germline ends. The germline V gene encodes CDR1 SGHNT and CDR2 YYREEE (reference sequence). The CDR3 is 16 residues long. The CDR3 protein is CASSSLDHGGGEKLFF. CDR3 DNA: TGTGCCAGCAGCTCCCTCGACCATGGGGGCGGTGAAAAACTGTTTTTT. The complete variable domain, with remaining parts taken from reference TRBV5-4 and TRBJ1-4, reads ETGVTQSPTHLIKTRGQQVTLRCSSQSGHNTVSWYQQALGQGPQFIFQYYREEENGRGNFPPRFSGLQFPNYSSELNVNALELDDSALYLCASSSLDHGGGEKLFFGSGTQLSVL.

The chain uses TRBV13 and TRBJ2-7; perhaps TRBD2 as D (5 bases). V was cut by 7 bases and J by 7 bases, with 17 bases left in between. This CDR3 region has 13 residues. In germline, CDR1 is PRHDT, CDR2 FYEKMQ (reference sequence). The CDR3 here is CASNLNGVGEQYF. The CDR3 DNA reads TGTGCCAGCAACCTCAACGGGGTTGGGGAGCAGTACTTC. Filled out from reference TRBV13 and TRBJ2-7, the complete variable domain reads AAGVIQSPRHLIKEKRETATLKCYPIPRHDTVYWYQQGPGQDPQFLISFYEKMQSDKGSIPDRFSAQQFSDYHSELNMSSLELGDSALYFCASNLNGVGEQYFGPGTRLTVT.

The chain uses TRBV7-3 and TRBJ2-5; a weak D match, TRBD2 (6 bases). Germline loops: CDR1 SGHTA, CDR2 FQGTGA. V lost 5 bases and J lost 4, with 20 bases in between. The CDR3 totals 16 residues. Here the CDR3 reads CASSLKPRTEGETQYF. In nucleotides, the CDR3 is TGTGCCAGCAGCCTAAAGCCCAGGACGGAGGGAGAGACCCAGTACTTC.

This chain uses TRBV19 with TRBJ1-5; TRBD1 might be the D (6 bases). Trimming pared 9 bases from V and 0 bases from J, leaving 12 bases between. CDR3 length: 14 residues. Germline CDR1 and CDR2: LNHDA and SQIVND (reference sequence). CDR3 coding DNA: TGTGCCAGCGGAGACAGGAATAGCAATCAGCCCCAGCATTTT. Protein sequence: CASGDRNSNQPQHF.

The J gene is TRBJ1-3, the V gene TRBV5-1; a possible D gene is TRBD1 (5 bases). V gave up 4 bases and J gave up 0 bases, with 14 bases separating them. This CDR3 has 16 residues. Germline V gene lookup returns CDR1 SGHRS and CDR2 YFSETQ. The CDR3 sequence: CASSGAGQGSGNTIYF. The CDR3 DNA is TGCGCCAGCAGCGGCGCTGGGCAGGGCTCTGGAAACACCATATATTTT.

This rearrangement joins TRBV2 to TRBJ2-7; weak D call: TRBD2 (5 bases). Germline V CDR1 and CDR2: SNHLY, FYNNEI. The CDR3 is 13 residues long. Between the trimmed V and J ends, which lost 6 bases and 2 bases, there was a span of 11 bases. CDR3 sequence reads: CASREDGPYEQYF. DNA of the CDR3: TGTGCCAGCAGGGAGGACGGACCCTACGAGCAGTACTTC.

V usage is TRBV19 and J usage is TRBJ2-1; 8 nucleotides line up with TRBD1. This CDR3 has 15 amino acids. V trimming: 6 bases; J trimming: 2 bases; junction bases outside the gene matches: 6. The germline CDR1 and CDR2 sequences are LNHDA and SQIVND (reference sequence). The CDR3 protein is CASRTDRGPYNEQFF. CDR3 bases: TGTGCCAGTAGAACCGACAGGGGACCCTACAATGAGCAGTTCTTC.

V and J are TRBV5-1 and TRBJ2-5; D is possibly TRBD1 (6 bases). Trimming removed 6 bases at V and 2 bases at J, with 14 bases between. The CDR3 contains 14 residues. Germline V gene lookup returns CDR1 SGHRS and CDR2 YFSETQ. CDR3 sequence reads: CASKIGTLQETQYF. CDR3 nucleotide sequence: TGCGCCAGCAAGATAGGGACACTTCAAGAGACCCAGTACTTC.

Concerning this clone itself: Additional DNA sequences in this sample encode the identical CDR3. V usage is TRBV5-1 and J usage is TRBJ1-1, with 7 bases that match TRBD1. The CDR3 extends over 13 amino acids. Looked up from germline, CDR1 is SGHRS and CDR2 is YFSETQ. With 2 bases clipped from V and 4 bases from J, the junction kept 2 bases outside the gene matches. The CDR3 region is CASSFSGGTEAFF. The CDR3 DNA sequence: TGCGCCAGCAGCTTTTCAGGGGGCACTGAAGCTTTCTTT.

The CDR3 region has the DNA TGTGCCAGCAGCGTAGTTAGTTCATCTAACTATGGCTACACCTTC. Protein: CASSVVSSSNYGYTF. V is TRBV9 and J is TRBJ1-2; D remains ambiguous. Trimming took 0 bases from V and 0 from J, leaving 9 bases between them. Germline V gives CDR1 SGDLS, CDR2 YYNGEE. The CDR3 has 15 residues.

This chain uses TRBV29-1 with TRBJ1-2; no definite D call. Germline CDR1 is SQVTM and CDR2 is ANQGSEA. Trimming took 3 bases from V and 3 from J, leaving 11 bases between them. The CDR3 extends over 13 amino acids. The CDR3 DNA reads TGCAGCGTTGATGAGGGAGTCGACTATGGCTACACCTTC. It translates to CSVDEGVDYGYTF.

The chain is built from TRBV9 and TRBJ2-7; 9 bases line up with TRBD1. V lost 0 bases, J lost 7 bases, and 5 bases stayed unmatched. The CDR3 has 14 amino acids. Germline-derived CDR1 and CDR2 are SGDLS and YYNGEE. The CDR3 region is CASSVGDRAGEQYF. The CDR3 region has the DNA TGTGCCAGCAGCGTAGGGGACAGGGCTGGAGAGCAGTACTTC. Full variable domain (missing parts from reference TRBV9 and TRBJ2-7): DSGVTQTPKHLITATGQRVTLRCSPRSGDLSVYWYQQSLDQGLQFLIQYYNGEERAKGNILERFSAQQFPDLHSELNLSSLELGDSALYFCASSVGDRAGEQYFGPGTRLTVT.

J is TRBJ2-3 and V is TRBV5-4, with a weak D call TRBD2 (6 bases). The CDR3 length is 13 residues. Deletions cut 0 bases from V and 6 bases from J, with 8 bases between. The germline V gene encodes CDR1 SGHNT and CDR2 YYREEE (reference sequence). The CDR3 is CASSLVADDTQYF. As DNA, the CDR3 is TGTGCCAGCAGCTTGGTAGCGGATGATACGCAGTATTTT.

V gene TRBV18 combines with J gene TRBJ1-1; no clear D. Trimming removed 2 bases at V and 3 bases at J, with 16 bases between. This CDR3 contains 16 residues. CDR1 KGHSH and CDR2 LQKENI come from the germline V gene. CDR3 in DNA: TGTGCCAGCTCACCAAGTTATGGCTCTAGTGACACTGAAGCTTTCTTT. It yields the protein CASSPSYGSSDTEAFF.

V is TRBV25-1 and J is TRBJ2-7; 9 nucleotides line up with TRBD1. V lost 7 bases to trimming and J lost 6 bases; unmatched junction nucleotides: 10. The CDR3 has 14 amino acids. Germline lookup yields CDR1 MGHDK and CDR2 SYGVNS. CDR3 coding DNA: TGTGCCAGCACGCCGGGACAGGGACGAGCCGAGCAGTACTTC. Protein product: CASTPGQGRAEQYF.

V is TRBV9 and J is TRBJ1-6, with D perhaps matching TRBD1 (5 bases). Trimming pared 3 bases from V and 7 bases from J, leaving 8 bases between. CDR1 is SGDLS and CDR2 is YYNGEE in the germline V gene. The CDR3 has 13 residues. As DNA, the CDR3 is TGTGCCAGCAGCGAACGACAGAATTCACCCCTCCACTTT. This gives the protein CASSERQNSPLHF.